Listed here is a single T cell receptor beta chain. What it binds is not known. This sample was included in a study of shared clonotypes between healthy human individuals. Study at large: There were three CD4 naive, three CD4 memory, two CD8 naive and one CD8 memory plates per donor.

TCRdb's table, derived via immunoSEQ multiplex PCR, lists solely in-frame clones and lacks some. The repertoire holds over 800,000 clones, with more than 85% as singletons. Trimming shortened V by 5 bases and J by 4 bases, and 21 bases separated the two germline ends. The CDR3 runs to 17 residues. Germline V lookup: CDR1 SEHNR, CDR2 FQNEAQ (reference sequence). General study points: Read depth was anticipated to influence clonotype sharing among donors.

It was CD45RO-negative cells, positively selected for CCR7, that made up naive CD8 cells, with terminally differentiated effector memory CD45RA+ cells excluded. This chain uses TRBV7-9 with TRBJ2-1; D is perhaps TRBD2 (6 bases). Sequenced material: naive CD8+ T cells sorted from blood. The TCR originated in a man between 25 and 39 years old in good health. Here the CDR3 reads CASSRTIRDFGYNEQFF. Written as DNA, the CDR3 is TGTGCCAGCAGCCGAACCATCCGGGACTTCGGATACAATGAGCAGTTCTTC.